Shown below are 21 T cell receptor beta chains from a single sample sequenced in a study of T cell responses to AZD1222 COVID-19 vaccine. TCRdb keeps only in-frame clones here, not all; method: immunoSEQ multiplex PCR. Of 110,000 to 150,000 clones listed, about nine tenths are singletons. The material sequenced was peripheral blood, taken on day 0 of AZD1222 vaccination. Receptors originate from an adult in good health.

The chain has TRBV5-6 and TRBJ2-3; no reliable D call. V lost 5 bases and J lost 2, with 12 bases in between. The germline V gene encodes CDR1 SGHDT and CDR2 YYEEEE. The CDR3 extends over 14 amino acids. The CDR3 DNA follows: TGTGCCAGCAGTGGACCTACCATCACAGATACGCAGTATTTT. Its translation is CASSGPTITDTQYF.

This clone was picked up a small number of times. The chain joins TRBV7-9 to TRBJ2-2, with D unclear. The CDR3 loop spans 10 amino acids. V lost 6 bases, J lost 11 bases, and 7 bases lay in between. Per the germline V gene, CDR1 is SEHNR and CDR2 is FQNEAQ (reference sequence). The CDR3 sequence is CASSEIELFF. The DNA for the CDR3 is TGTGCCAGCAGTGAAATAGAGCTGTTTTTT. Drawing the rest from reference TRBV7-9 and TRBJ2-2, the complete variable domain is DTGVSQNPRHKITKRGQNVTFRCDPISEHNRLYWYRQTLGQGPEFLTYFQNEAQLEKSRLLSDRFSAERPKGSFSTLEIQRTEQGDSAMYLCASSEIELFFGEGSRLTVL.

This chain links TRBV27 with TRBJ2-6; 10 bases fit TRBD1. With V trimmed by 2 bases and J by 2 bases, 6 bases remained unmatched. CDR3 length: 18 amino acids. The germline CDR1 and CDR2 sequences are MNHEY and SMNVEV (reference sequence). CDR3 protein: CASSLQGTGVPGANVLTF. The CDR3 region has the DNA TGTGCCAGCAGTTTACAAGGGACAGGGGTTCCTGGGGCCAACGTCCTGACTTTC.

This chain uses TRBV5-1 with TRBJ1-5; D possibly corresponds to TRBD1 (5 bases). The CDR3 loop spans 14 amino acids. Germline CDR1 is SGHRS and CDR2 is YFSETQ. V was shortened by 2 bases and J by 5 bases, with 11 bases between the two germline ends. CDR3 amino acids: CASSFSSGDQPQHF. The CDR3 DNA reads TGCGCCAGCAGCTTTAGTTCGGGGGATCAGCCCCAGCATTTT.

J is TRBJ1-2 and V is TRBV11-2; D perhaps matches TRBD1 (5 bases). CDR3 length: 16 amino acids. V lost 4 bases and J lost 4, with 19 bases in between. Looked up from germline, CDR1 is SGHAT and CDR2 is FQNNGV. CDR3 DNA: TGTGCCAGCAGCTCCCCAAAGGGGCCCAGATTCTATGGCTACACCTTC. Translated: CASSSPKGPRFYGYTF.

The chain joins TRBV7-9 to TRBJ2-7; D is possibly TRBD1 (7 bases). This CDR3 has 16 residues. Germline values: CDR1 SEHNR, CDR2 FQNEAQ (reference sequence). The V end was cut by 4 bases, the J end by 3 bases, with 19 bases between. This CDR3 reads CASSSPRGTDRYEQYF. The CDR3 bases are TGTGCCAGCAGCTCCCCTCGCGGGACAGATCGCTACGAGCAGTACTTC.

The J gene is TRBJ2-4, the V gene TRBV4-2; no definite D call. The CDR3 length is 13 residues. Germline lookup yields CDR1 LGHNA and CDR2 YNFKEQ. Trimming removed 1 base at V and 5 bases at J, with 6 bases between. Here the CDR3 reads CASSQVTQNIQYF. CDR3 nucleotide sequence: TGTGCCAGCAGCCAAGTTACGCAAAACATTCAGTACTTC.

The V gene is TRBV21-1, the J gene TRBJ1-1; TRBD1, the table's D call, lacks a check against the DNA. TRBV21-1 is classified as a pseudogene. CDR3 length equals 15 residues. CDR3 nucleotides: TGTGCCAGCAGCAAAGGGGGACAGCTGAACACTGAAGCTTTCTTT. Its translation is CASSKGGQLNTEAFF.

CDR3 sequence reads: CASSHSAGYYEQYF. The DNA for the CDR3 is TGTGCCAGCAGCCACTCGGCAGGGTACTACGAGCAGTACTTC. The gene calls are TRBV6-6 and TRBJ2-7; D possibly corresponds to TRBD1 (5 bases). V shed 6 bases and J shed 3 bases, with 15 bases lying between them. CDR1 and CDR2 (germline): MNHNY, SVGAGI (reference sequence). The CDR3 has 14 amino acids.

V usage is TRBV5-5 and J usage is TRBJ2-1, with TRBD2 identical over 13 bases. Germline CDR1 is SGHKS and CDR2 is YYEKEE (reference sequence). Trimming removed 1 base from V and 12 bases from J; junction bases left unmatched: 4. CDR3 length: 14 amino acids. The CDR3 DNA is TGTGCCAGCAGCTTGCGGACTAGCGGGAGACGGCAGTTCTTC. Translating gives CASSLRTSGRRQFF.

This clone was picked up one time. The chain uses TRBV6-5 and TRBJ1-1, with D unclear. The V and J ends lost 0 bases and 10 bases respectively, with 12 bases between them. The germline CDR1 and CDR2 sequences are MNHEY and SVGAGI. The CDR3 contains 13 residues. CDR3 nucleotide sequence: TGTGCCAGCAGTTACTCAGGGCTATTAGGAGCTTTCTTT. This encodes CASSYSGLLGAFF.

This chain links TRBV5-1 with TRBJ1-3; D gene unclear. The germline V gene encodes CDR1 SGHRS and CDR2 YFSETQ. The V and J ends lost 0 bases and 8 bases respectively, with 3 bases between them. This CDR3 spans 11 amino acids. Here the CDR3 DNA reads TGCGCCAGCAGCTTGGGAGACACCATATATTTT. Its translation: CASSLGDTIYF.

The table lists this clone with a few counts. The chain carries TRBV27 and TRBJ2-7; 9 bases line up with TRBD2. Germline V gives CDR1 MNHEY, CDR2 SMNVEV (reference sequence). J gave up 1 base and V 6 bases, and 1 base lay outside the gene matches. The CDR3 contains 13 residues. The CDR3 nucleotides read TGTGCCAGCAGCGCGGGGGGGTCCTACGAGCAGTACTTC. It is translated as CASSAGGSYEQYF.

This clone was recorded once. The chain is built from TRBV5-1 and TRBJ2-2; 8 bases align to TRBD1. CDR3 length: 14 amino acids. The junction had 0 bases not matched to a gene; V was cut back by 4 bases and J by 1 base. The germline V gene encodes CDR1 SGHRS and CDR2 YFSETQ. The CDR3 DNA reads TGCGCCAGCAGCGGACAGGGGAACACCGGGGAGCTGTTTTTT. Translation: CASSGQGNTGELFF.

The chain carries TRBV4-1 and TRBJ1-2, with 9 bases matching TRBD1. The CDR3 is made up of 19 amino acids. Trimming removed 0 bases from V and 8 bases from J; junction bases left unmatched: 19. The germline CDR1 and CDR2 sequences are MGHRA and YSYEKL. The CDR3 DNA reads TGCGCCAGCAGCCAAGATGGGGCCGCACAGGGGGCTCTCCTGTGGGGCTACACCTTC. This sequence encodes CASSQDGAAQGALLWGYTF.

The chain has TRBV5-1 and TRBJ2-2, with 8 bases matching TRBD1. CDR1 and CDR2 from the germline V gene are SGHRS and YFSETQ. CDR3 length: 15 residues. V gave up 0 bases and J gave up 6 bases; unmatched junction bases: 4. The CDR3 region is CASSLDRGFSGELFF. The CDR3 coding sequence is TGCGCCAGCAGCTTGGACAGGGGGTTTTCCGGGGAGCTGTTTTTT.

The chain employs TRBV28 and TRBJ2-7; the match to TRBD1 covers 7 bases. From germline, CDR1 is MDHEN and CDR2 SYDVKM. The CDR3 is 14 residues long. Unmatched junction bases numbered 4, after V lost 3 bases and J lost 2 bases. The CDR3 coding sequence is TGTGCCAGCAGTTTCGACAGGGACCCCTACGAGCAGTACTTC. Amino acids: CASSFDRDPYEQYF.

This sequence joins TRBV5-1 and TRBJ2-5, with 7 bases fitting TRBD2. The CDR3 runs 14 residues. Germline V gene lookup returns CDR1 SGHRS and CDR2 YFSETQ. The V gene end was trimmed by 4 bases and the J gene end by 1 base; junction bases not matched to a gene: 4. CDR3 coding DNA: TGCGCCAGCAGCCCTACTAGCGCCCAAGAGACCCAGTACTTC. Its translation: CASSPTSAQETQYF.

This clone was picked up a small number of times. The chain employs TRBV4-1 and TRBJ1-1, with TRBD1 matching 7 bases. The germline CDR1 and CDR2 sequences are MGHRA and YSYEKL. V shed 4 bases, J shed 7 bases, and the junction held 6 bases outside the gene matches. The CDR3 consists of 13 residues. The CDR3 loop reads CASSLDRENEAFF. The CDR3 nucleotides read TGCGCCAGCAGCCTCGACAGGGAGAATGAAGCTTTCTTT.

The chain combines TRBV6-6 with TRBJ2-1, with 10 bases fitting TRBD2. V gave up 6 bases and J gave up 2 bases; unmatched junction bases: 4. The CDR3 is 15 amino acids. The germline gives CDR1 MNHNY, CDR2 SVGAGI (reference sequence). CDR3 sequence (DNA): TGTGCCAGCAGGCGTACTAGCGGGACCTACAATGAGCAGTTCTTC. Translation: CASRRTSGTYNEQFF.

The rearrangement uses TRBV5-1 and TRBJ2-1, with D tentatively TRBD2 (6 bases). This CDR3 is 15 amino acids long. Trimming removed 1 base at V and 9 bases at J, with 17 bases between. Germline V lookup: CDR1 SGHRS, CDR2 YFSETQ. CDR3 DNA sequence: TGCGCCAGCAGCTTGCCGGCGGGATCCCTCAGTGAGCAGTTCTTC. Translating gives CASSLPAGSLSEQFF.